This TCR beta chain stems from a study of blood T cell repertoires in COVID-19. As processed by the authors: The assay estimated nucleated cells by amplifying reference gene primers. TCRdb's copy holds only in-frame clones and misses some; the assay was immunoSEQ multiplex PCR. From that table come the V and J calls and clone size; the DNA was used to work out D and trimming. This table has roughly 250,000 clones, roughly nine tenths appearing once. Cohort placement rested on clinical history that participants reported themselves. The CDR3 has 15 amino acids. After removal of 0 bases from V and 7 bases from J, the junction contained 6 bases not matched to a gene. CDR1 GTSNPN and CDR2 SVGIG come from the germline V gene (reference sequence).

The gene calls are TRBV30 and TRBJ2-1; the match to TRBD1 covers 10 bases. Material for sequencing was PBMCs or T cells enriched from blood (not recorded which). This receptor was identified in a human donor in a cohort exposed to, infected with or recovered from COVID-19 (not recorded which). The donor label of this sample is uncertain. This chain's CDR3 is CAWSVQRTGGNEQFF. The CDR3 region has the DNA TGTGCCTGGAGTGTACAGAGGACAGGGGGAAATGAGCAGTTCTTC.